This T cell receptor beta chain originates from a study of cytomegalovirus exposure and HLA in healthy donors. In regard to this clone: Antigen unknown.

The study's findings and limits: It was 164 TCR beta chains that were listed as cytomegalovirus-associated. Accurate predictions that matched the HLA-A and HLA-B alleles of most subjects were reportedly made from TCR beta sequences.

The primer mix had 60 Vbeta and 13 Jbeta primers. Produced via immunoSEQ multiplex PCR; TCRdb's table is partial and in-frame only. The sample lists roughly 110,000 clones; 82% were seen once. Sequenced material: PBMCs. This sequence was found in a woman between 18 and 30 years old in good health and CMV-seronegative.

CDR3 DNA: TGCGCCAGCAGCTTAAACCAGGGGGGCGCTGGAAACACCATATATTTT. Its translation: CASSLNQGGAGNTIYF. This sequence joins TRBV5-1 and TRBJ1-3; 7 bases are shared with TRBD1. V lost 2 bases, J lost 2 bases, and 7 bases stayed unmatched. The CDR3 length is 16 residues. Germline V gene lookup returns CDR1 SGHRS and CDR2 YFSETQ. The variable domain in full, completed from reference TRBV5-1 and TRBJ1-3, reads KAGVTQTPRYLIKTRGQQVTLSCSPISGHRSVSWYQQTPGQGLQFLFEYFSETQRNKGNFPGRFSGRQFSNSRSEMNVSTLELGDSALYLCASSLNQGGAGNTIYFGEGSWLTVV.